These 30 T cell receptor beta chains originate from one sample sequenced in a study of cytomegalovirus exposure and HLA in healthy donors. Profiling relied on immunoSEQ multiplex PCR, and the TCRdb table lists in-frame clones only, not all of them. The profile shows around 180,000 clones, roughly 84% of them singletons. Sample: PBMCs. These receptors came from a man in his late teens or twenties in good health and CMV-seropositive.

This clone is a singleton in its sample. The same CDR3 arises from other DNA sequences in this sample as well. This sequence joins TRBV19 and TRBJ2-3; no clear D gene. Germline loops: CDR1 LNHDA, CDR2 SQIVND (reference sequence). The CDR3 extends over 14 amino acids. The V gene lost 1 base and the J gene lost 0 bases, with 5 bases spanning the gap. The CDR3 DNA follows: TGTGCCAGTAGTATAGGGCCTAGCACAGATACGCAGTATTTT. It specifies CASSIGPSTDTQYF.

This chain's CDR3 is CASTFRRTGETYEQYF. CDR3 bases: TGTGCCAGCACCTTCCGTAGGACAGGGGAGACCTACGAGCAGTACTTC. The rearrangement uses TRBV28 and TRBJ2-7, with 9 bases fitting TRBD1. CDR1 MDHEN and CDR2 SYDVKM come from the germline V gene. The length of the CDR3 is 16 residues. Trimming took 7 bases from V and 2 from J; bases not matched to a gene: 12.

The chain joins TRBV9 to TRBJ2-5, with D unclear. CDR1 is SGDLS and CDR2 is YYNGEE in the germline V gene. This CDR3 has 10 amino acids. The CDR3 loop reads CPRPRETQYF. CDR3 coding DNA: TGTCCCCGGCCGCGGGAGACCCAGTACTTC.

The V and J genes are TRBV5-6 and TRBJ1-5, with TRBD1 as a possible D gene (5 bases). V lost 5 bases and J lost 4, with 13 bases in between. Germline values: CDR1 SGHDT, CDR2 YYEEEE. The CDR3 loop spans 14 amino acids. The DNA of the CDR3 is TGTGCCAGCAGTTCCGGGACTCCAAATCAGCCCCAGCATTTT. Translated, it gives CASSSGTPNQPQHF.

The chain recombines TRBV5-1 with TRBJ1-1; 7 bases match TRBD1. The V gene's germline CDR1 is SGHRS and CDR2 YFSETQ. The CDR3 has 13 amino acids. V lost 0 bases to trimming and J lost 6 bases; unmatched junction nucleotides: 2. In nucleotides, the CDR3 is TGCGCCAGCAGCTTGGGCAGGGGGGCTGAAGCTTTCTTT. It yields the protein CASSLGRGAEAFF.

This clone was recorded many times. The rearrangement joins TRBV10-3 to TRBJ1-2; D possibly corresponds to TRBD1 (6 bases). The CDR3 contains 14 residues. CDR1 is ENHRY, CDR2 SYGVKD, per germline. The V and J ends lost 6 bases and 0 bases respectively, with 11 bases between them. The chain's CDR3 is CAIRDSVSNYGYTF. The DNA for the CDR3 is TGTGCCATCAGGGACAGTGTCTCTAACTATGGCTACACCTTC.

The chain employs TRBV27 and TRBJ2-3; D is perhaps TRBD2 (5 bases). The germline gives CDR1 MNHEY, CDR2 SMNVEV (reference sequence). CDR3 length equals 14 residues. Trimming stripped 7 bases from V and 2 bases from J, with 13 bases between. As DNA, the CDR3 is TGTGCCAGCACCCTCCAAGGACTCACAGATACGCAGTATTTT. It codes for CASTLQGLTDTQYF.

The J gene is TRBJ2-7, the V gene TRBV9; TRBD2 matches at 8 bases. Trimming removed 4 bases from V and 4 bases from J; junction bases left unmatched: 10. Germline assignment: CDR1 SGDLS and CDR2 YYNGEE. There are 15 residues in the CDR3. Here the CDR3 DNA reads TGTGCCAGCAGCCTTGCCGGAGCGGGGGATTACGAGCAGTACTTC. This translates into CASSLAGAGDYEQYF.

The V and J genes are TRBV7-9 and TRBJ2-7; perhaps TRBD1 as D (6 bases). V lost 5 bases, J lost 2 bases, and 10 bases lay in between. CDR3 size: 13 residues. The V gene's germline CDR1 is SEHNR and CDR2 FQNEAQ (reference sequence). The CDR3 loop is CASSKGQPYEQYF. For the CDR3, the DNA is TGTGCCAGCAGCAAGGGACAACCCTACGAGCAGTACTTC.

CDR3 sequence reads: CASSPGGGGYTF. The CDR3 bases are TGTGCCAGCAGCCCAGGGGGCGGAGGCTACACCTTC. The chain recombines TRBV11-2 with TRBJ1-2; 8 nucleotides align to TRBD1. The germline V gene has CDR1 SGHAT and CDR2 FQNNGV. The CDR3 totals 12 residues. V shed 5 bases and J 8 bases; nucleotides not matched to a gene: 4.

The CDR3 reads CASSSLQGSVGELFF. CDR3 in DNA: TGCGCCAGCAGCTCACTACAGGGGTCGGTGGGGGAGCTGTTTTTT. This chain uses TRBV5-1 with TRBJ2-2, with TRBD1 matching over 7 bases. The CDR3 sequence is 15 residues long. CDR1 and CDR2 from the germline V gene are SGHRS and YFSETQ. V lost 3 bases to trimming and J lost 8 bases; unmatched junction nucleotides: 10.

The chain links TRBV28 to TRBJ2-1; 12 nucleotides line up with TRBD2. The V and J ends lost 2 bases and 6 bases, in that order; junction bases with no gene match: 2. Germline CDR1 is MDHEN and CDR2 is SYDVKM. The length of the CDR3 is 15 residues. CDR3 DNA sequence: TGTGCCAGCAGTTTACTAGCGGGAGGGGTCAATGAGCAGTTCTTC. It is translated as CASSLLAGGVNEQFF.

The chain joins TRBV15 to TRBJ2-7; 12 bases line up with TRBD1. Trimming took 4 bases from V and 5 from J; bases not matched to a gene: 6. Germline values: CDR1 LNHNV, CDR2 YYDKDF (reference sequence). The CDR3 extends over 15 amino acids. The DNA of the CDR3 is TGTGCCACCAGCAACCCCGGGACAGGGGGCAACGAGCAGTACTTC. This translates into CATSNPGTGGNEQYF.

This chain connects TRBV5-1 to TRBJ2-5; D remains unclear. The CDR3 is 15 amino acids. The germline V gene encodes CDR1 SGHRS and CDR2 YFSETQ. Trimming took off 1 base at V and 0 bases at J, with 10 bases between the two ends. CDR3 nucleotides: TGCGCCAGCAGCTTGCGACACGGCGACCAAGAGACCCAGTACTTC. Its translation is CASSLRHGDQETQYF.

The chain has TRBV6-5 and TRBJ1-2; 8 bases line up with TRBD1. Losses at the gene ends were 7 bases for V and 8 bases for J; bases not matched to a gene: 15. The CDR3 length is 15 residues. The germline CDR1 and CDR2 sequences are MNHEY and SVGAGI. CDR3 amino acids: CASTSTRTGFGGYTF. The CDR3 nucleotides read TGTGCCAGCACCTCAACTAGGACAGGGTTCGGGGGCTACACCTTC.

The J gene is TRBJ2-2, the V gene TRBV9; 11 nucleotides match TRBD1. Per germline, CDR1 SGDLS and CDR2 YYNGEE. Trimming cost V 3 bases and J 4 bases; bases outside gene matches: 5. This CDR3 contains 16 residues. CDR3 sequence (DNA): TGTGCCAGCAGCGAAAGGGGGACAGGGGGCACCGGGGAGCTGTTTTTT. It codes for CASSERGTGGTGELFF. The whole variable domain, remainder taken from reference TRBV9 and TRBJ2-2, is DSGVTQTPKHLITATGQRVTLRCSPRSGDLSVYWYQQSLDQGLQFLIQYYNGEERAKGNILERFSAQQFPDLHSELNLSSLELGDSALYFCASSERGTGGTGELFFGEGSRLTVL.

V and J are TRBV6-5 and TRBJ1-1, with 12 bases fitting TRBD1. Germline CDR1 and CDR2: MNHEY and SVGAGI. This CDR3 has 16 residues. Germline trimming cut 2 bases from V and 4 bases from J; bases unmatched to any gene: 5. The CDR3 protein is CASSYGTGGQPTEAFF. DNA for the CDR3: TGTGCCAGCAGTTACGGGACAGGGGGCCAACCCACTGAAGCTTTCTTT.

The gene calls are TRBV5-1 and TRBJ1-1; D remains ambiguous. V lost 2 bases to trimming and J lost 3 bases, with 8 bases between them. This CDR3 region has 13 residues. CDR1 and CDR2 from the germline V gene are SGHRS and YFSETQ. This CDR3 reads CASSFSTDTEAFF. In nucleotides, the CDR3 is TGCGCCAGCAGCTTCAGTACCGACACTGAAGCTTTCTTT.

This clone was observed many times. The V and J genes are TRBV7-2 and TRBJ2-3, with 16 nucleotides matching TRBD2. V was clipped by 5 bases and J by 6 bases; unmatched bases: 11. This CDR3 spans 18 amino acids. Germline V gene data show CDR1 as SGHTA and CDR2 as FQGNSA. The CDR3 DNA reads as TGTGCCAGCAGCGGGAAACAGCCGGGACTAGCGGGGGGGGATACGCAGTATTTT. Its translation: CASSGKQPGLAGGDTQYF.

The V call is TRBV4-2, the J call TRBJ2-3; D gene ambiguous. The CDR3 is 14 residues long. Trimming took off 0 bases at V and 4 bases at J, with 8 bases between the two ends. CDR1 and CDR2 (germline): LGHNA, YNFKEQ. CDR3 coding DNA: TGTGCCAGCAGCCAAGAGAAGCTATCAGATACGCAGTATTTT. Translating it yields CASSQEKLSDTQYF.

The rearrangement joins TRBV27 to TRBJ2-7, with D possibly TRBD1 on 5 matching bases. CDR3 size: 15 residues. In germline, CDR1 is MNHEY, CDR2 SMNVEV (reference sequence). The V end was cut by 6 bases, the J end by 6 bases, with 21 bases between. The CDR3 is CASSPRFGAVGEQYF. CDR3 DNA: TGTGCCAGCAGCCCGCGGTTTGGGGCAGTAGGCGAGCAGTACTTC.

The chain uses TRBV4-3 and TRBJ2-1, with TRBD2 matching over 10 bases. The V gene end was trimmed by 3 bases and the J gene end by 5 bases; junction bases not matched to a gene: 4. Germline V gene sequence: CDR1 LGHNA, CDR2 YSLEER. This CDR3 comprises 15 residues. CDR3 sequence: CASSQGLAYNNEQFF. The CDR3 DNA is TGCGCCAGCAGCCAGGGACTAGCGTACAACAATGAGCAGTTCTTC.

The chain uses TRBV30 and TRBJ2-3, with D possibly being TRBD2 (6 bases). The germline CDR1 and CDR2 sequences are GTSNPN and SVGIG (reference sequence). The length of the CDR3 is 16 residues. The ends were cut back, 2 bases at V and 6 bases at J, with 21 bases in the middle. CDR3 nucleotide sequence: TGTGCCTGGAGTAGGTCTTGGGACTCGAAACTGGATACGCAGTATTTT. The encoded protein is CAWSRSWDSKLDTQYF.

About this clone: A junction end diverges from the germline sequence, so it may reflect a read error. DNA of the CDR3: TGCAGCATTGATCCTCCACACCCTGGACAGGGGGGGTTGAATGAGCAGTTCTTC. Its translation is CSIDPPHPGQGGLNEQFF. The chain combines TRBV29-1 with TRBJ2-1; 10 bases match TRBD1. From germline, CDR1 is SQVTM and CDR2 ANQGSEA. This CDR3 is 18 amino acids long.

V usage is TRBV10-3 and J usage is TRBJ2-3; D possibly corresponds to TRBD2 (6 bases). Trimming left V 8 bases short and J 2 bases short, with 20 bases between. Germline assignment: CDR1 ENHRY and CDR2 SYGVKD. This CDR3 is 16 amino acids long. CDR3 loop: CAIGRLAKDLTDTQYF. In DNA, the CDR3 is TGTGCCATCGGGAGGCTAGCGAAGGACCTCACAGATACGCAGTATTTT.

In its sample, this clone was seen many times. This chain links TRBV6-4 with TRBJ2-2; D remains ambiguous. Germline assignment: CDR1 MRHNA and CDR2 SNTAGT. Trimming took 3 bases from V and 3 from J, leaving 5 bases between them. This CDR3 comprises 13 residues. CDR3 sequence reads: CASSETYTGELFF. In DNA form, the CDR3 reads TGTGCCAGCAGTGAGACTTACACCGGGGAGCTGTTTTTT.

The CDR3 is CASSYGTSGSNEQFF. The CDR3 DNA reads as TGTGCCAGCAGTTATGGGACTAGCGGGAGCAATGAGCAGTTCTTC. This sequence joins TRBV27 and TRBJ2-1; 14 nucleotides line up with TRBD2. The V and J ends lost 4 bases and 6 bases, in that order; junction bases with no gene match: 2. Germline loops: CDR1 MNHEY, CDR2 SMNVEV (reference sequence). CDR3 length: 15 amino acids.

This clone has a handful of counts. This chain uses TRBV6-5 with TRBJ2-7, with 11 positions matching TRBD1. The CDR3 totals 16 residues. CDR1 is MNHEY, CDR2 SVGAGI, per germline. Losses at the gene ends were 1 base for V and 3 bases for J; bases not matched to a gene: 5. The CDR3 spells CASSYYPGQGVYEQYF. The CDR3 DNA follows: TGTGCCAGCAGTTACTATCCGGGACAGGGGGTCTACGAGCAGTACTTC.

The chain uses TRBV29-1 and TRBJ2-2; TRBD2 matches 8 bases. CDR3 length: 13 amino acids. The germline V gene has CDR1 SQVTM and CDR2 ANQGSEA. The trim removed 7 bases at V and 6 bases at J, leaving 7 bases unmatched. The CDR3 DNA reads TGCAGCGGCCTCCAAGCGGGAGCCGGGGAGCTGTTTTTT. It yields the protein CSGLQAGAGELFF.

The gene calls are TRBV4-3 and TRBJ1-1, with 7 bases fitting TRBD1. Germline V gives CDR1 LGHNA, CDR2 YSLEER. There are 14 residues in the CDR3. Trimming removed 4 bases from V and 5 bases from J; junction bases left unmatched: 7. The DNA for the CDR3 is TGCGCCAGCAGCCCACAGGGGATGGGAACTGAAGCTTTCTTT. Protein sequence: CASSPQGMGTEAFF.